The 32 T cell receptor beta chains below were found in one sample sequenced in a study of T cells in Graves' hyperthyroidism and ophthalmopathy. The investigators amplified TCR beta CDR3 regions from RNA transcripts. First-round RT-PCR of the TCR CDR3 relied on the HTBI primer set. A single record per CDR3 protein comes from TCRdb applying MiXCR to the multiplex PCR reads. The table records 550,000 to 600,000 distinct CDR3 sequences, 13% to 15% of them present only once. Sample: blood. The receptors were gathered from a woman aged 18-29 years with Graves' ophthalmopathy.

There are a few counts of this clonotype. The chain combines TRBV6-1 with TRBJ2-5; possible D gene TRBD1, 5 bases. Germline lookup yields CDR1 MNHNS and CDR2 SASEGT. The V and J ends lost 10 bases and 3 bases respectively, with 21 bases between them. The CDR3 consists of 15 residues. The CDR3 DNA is TGTGCCACCGGCCCACACAGGACGGACAAAGAGACCCAGTACTTC. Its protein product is CATGPHRTDKETQYF.

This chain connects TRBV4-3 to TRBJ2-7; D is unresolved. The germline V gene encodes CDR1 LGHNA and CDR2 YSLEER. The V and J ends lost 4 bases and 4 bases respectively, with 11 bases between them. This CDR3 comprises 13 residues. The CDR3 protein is CASSPKLEYEQYF. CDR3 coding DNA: TGCGCCAGCAGCCCGAAATTGGAGTACGAGCAGTACTTC.

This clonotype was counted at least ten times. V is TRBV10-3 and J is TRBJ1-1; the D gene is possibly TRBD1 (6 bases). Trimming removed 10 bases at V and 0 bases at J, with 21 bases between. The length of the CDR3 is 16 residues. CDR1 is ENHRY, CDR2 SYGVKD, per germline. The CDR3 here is CATHVGQTSMNTEAFF. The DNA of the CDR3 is TGTGCCACCCATGTTGGACAGACAAGCATGAACACTGAAGCTTTCTTT.

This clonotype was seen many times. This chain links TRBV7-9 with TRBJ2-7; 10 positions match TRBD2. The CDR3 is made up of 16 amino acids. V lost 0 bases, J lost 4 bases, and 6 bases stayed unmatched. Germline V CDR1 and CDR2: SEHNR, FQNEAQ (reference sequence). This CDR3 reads CASSLALAGEGYEQYF. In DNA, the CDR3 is TGTGCCAGCAGCTTAGCCCTAGCGGGAGAGGGTTACGAGCAGTACTTC.

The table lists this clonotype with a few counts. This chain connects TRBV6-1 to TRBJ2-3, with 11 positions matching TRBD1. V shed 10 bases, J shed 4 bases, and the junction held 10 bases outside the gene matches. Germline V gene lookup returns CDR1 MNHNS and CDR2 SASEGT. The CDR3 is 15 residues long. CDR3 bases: TGTGCCACCCCCGAGGACAGGGGGCGTGCAGATACGCAGTATTTT. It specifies CATPEDRGRADTQYF.

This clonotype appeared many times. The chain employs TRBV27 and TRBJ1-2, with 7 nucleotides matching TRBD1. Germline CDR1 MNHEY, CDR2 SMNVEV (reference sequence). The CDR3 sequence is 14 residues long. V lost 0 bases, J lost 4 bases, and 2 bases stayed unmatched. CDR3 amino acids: CASSLSGQAYGYTF. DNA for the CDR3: TGTGCCAGCAGTTTATCCGGACAGGCCTATGGCTACACCTTC.

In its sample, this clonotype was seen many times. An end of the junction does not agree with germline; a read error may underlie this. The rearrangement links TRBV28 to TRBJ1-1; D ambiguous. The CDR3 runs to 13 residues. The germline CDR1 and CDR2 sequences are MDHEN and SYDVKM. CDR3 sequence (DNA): TGTGCCAGCAGCTTATCAGGGAACACTGAAGCTTTCTTT. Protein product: CASSLSGNTEAFF.

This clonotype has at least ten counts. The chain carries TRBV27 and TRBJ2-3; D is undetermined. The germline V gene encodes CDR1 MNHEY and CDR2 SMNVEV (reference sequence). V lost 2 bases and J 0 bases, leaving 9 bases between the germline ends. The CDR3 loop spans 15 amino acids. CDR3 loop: CASSLGQTSTDTQYF. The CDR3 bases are TGTGCCAGCAGTTTAGGCCAGACTAGCACAGATACGCAGTATTTT.

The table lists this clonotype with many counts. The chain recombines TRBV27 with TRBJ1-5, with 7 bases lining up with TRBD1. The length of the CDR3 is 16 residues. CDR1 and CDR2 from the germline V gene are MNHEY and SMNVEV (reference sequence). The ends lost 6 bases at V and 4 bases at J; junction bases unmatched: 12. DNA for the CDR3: TGTGCCAGCAGGGGGAGAGGGGGCCAACTTAATCAGCCCCAGCATTTT. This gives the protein CASRGRGGQLNQPQHF.

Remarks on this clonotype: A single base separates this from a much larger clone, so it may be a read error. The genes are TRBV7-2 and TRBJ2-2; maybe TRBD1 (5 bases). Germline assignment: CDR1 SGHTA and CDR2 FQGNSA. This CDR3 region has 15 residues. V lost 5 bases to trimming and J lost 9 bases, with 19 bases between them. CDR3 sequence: CASSPWGPRTRELFF. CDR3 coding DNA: TGTGCCAGCAGCCCCTGGGGCCCGAGGACCAGGGAGCTGTTTTTT. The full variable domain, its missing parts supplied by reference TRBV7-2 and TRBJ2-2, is GAGVSQSPSNKVTEKGKDVELRCDPISGHTALYWYRQSLGQGLEFLIYFQGNSAPDKSGLPSDRFSAERTGGSVSTLTIQRTQQEDSAVYLCASSPWGPRTRELFFGEGSRLTVL.

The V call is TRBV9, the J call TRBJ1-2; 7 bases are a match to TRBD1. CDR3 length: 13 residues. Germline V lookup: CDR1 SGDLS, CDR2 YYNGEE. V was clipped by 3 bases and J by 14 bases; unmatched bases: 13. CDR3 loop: CASSGGTVKFRTF. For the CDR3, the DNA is TGTGCCAGCAGCGGTGGGACAGTTAAGTTCCGGACCTTC.

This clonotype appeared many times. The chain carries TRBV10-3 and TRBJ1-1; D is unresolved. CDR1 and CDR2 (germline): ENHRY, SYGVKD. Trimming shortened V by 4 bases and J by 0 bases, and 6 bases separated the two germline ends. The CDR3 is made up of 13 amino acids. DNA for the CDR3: TGTGCCATCAGTGGCCTTATGAACACTGAAGCTTTCTTT. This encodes CAISGLMNTEAFF.

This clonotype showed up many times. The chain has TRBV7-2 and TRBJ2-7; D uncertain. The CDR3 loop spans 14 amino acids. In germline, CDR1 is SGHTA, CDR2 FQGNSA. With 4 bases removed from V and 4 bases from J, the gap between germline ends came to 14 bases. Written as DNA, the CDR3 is TGTGCCAGCAGCTCAGGACCCCCCCCTTACGAGCAGTACTTC. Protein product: CASSSGPPPYEQYF.

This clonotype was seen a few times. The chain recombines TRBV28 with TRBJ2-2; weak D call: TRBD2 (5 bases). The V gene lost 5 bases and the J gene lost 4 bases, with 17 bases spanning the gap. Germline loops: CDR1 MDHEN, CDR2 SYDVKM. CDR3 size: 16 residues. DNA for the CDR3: TGTGCCAGCAGTCCCCTAGCAGGAGAGCCCACCGGGGAGCTGTTTTTT. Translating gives CASSPLAGEPTGELFF. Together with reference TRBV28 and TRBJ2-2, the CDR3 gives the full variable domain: DVKVTQSSRYLVKRTGEKVFLECVQDMDHENMFWYRQDPGLGLRLIYFSYDVKMKEKGDIPEGYSVSREKKERFSLILESASTNQTSMYLCASSPLAGEPTGELFFGEGSRLTVL.

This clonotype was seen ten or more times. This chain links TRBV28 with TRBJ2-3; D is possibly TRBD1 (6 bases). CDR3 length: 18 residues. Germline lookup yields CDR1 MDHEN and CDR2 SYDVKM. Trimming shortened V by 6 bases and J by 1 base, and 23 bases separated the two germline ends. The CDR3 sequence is CASSTSGTRSPGTDTQYF. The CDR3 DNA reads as TGTGCCAGCAGCACTTCCGGGACACGCTCCCCGGGCACAGATACGCAGTATTTT.

CDR3 in DNA: TGTGCCAGCAGCCAAGTGGGAGGAGCGGGAAGGGGTAATGAGCAGTTCTTC. Encoded protein: CASSQVGGAGRGNEQFF. The chain uses TRBV4-2 and TRBJ2-1, with 7 nucleotides matching TRBD2. Germline CDR1 reads LGHNA; CDR2 reads YNFKEQ. Trimming took 1 base from V and 7 from J; bases not matched to a gene: 13. The CDR3 extends over 17 amino acids.

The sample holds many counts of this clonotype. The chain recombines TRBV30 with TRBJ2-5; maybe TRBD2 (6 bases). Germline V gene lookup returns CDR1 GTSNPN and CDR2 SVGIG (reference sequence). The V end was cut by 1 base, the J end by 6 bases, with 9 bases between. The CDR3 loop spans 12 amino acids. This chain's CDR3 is CAWSAGSKTQYF. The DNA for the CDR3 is TGTGCCTGGAGTGCCGGGAGTAAGACCCAGTACTTC.

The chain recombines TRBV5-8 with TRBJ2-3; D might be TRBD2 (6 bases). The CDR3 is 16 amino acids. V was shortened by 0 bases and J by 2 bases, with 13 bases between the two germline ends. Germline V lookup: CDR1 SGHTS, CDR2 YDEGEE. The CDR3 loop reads CASSLAPGTYTDTQYF. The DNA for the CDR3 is TGTGCCAGCAGCTTGGCCCCCGGGACTTACACAGATACGCAGTATTTT.

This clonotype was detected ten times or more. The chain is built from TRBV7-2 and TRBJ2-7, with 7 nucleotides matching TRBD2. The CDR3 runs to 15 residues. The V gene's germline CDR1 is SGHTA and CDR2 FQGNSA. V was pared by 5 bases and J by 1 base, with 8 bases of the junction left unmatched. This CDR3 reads CASSQVAGVSYEQYF. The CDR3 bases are TGTGCCAGCAGCCAGGTCGCGGGGGTTTCCTACGAGCAGTACTTC.

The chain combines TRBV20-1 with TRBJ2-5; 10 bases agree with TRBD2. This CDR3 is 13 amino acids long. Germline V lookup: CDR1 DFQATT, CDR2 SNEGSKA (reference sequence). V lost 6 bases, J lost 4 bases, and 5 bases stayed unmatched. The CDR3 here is CSAALAGRETQYF. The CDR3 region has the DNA TGCAGTGCCGCACTAGCGGGAAGAGAGACCCAGTACTTC.

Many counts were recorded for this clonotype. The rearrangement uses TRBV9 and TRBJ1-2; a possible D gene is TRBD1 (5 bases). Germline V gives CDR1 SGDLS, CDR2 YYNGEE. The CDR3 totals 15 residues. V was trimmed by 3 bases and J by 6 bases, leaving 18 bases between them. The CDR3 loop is CASSARARGVDGYTF. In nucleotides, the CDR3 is TGTGCCAGCAGCGCCCGGGCGAGGGGAGTGGATGGCTACACCTTC.

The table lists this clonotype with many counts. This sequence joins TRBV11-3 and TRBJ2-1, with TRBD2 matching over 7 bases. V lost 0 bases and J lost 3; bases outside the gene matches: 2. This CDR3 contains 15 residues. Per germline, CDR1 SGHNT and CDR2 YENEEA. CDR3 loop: CASSLEGGGYNEQFF. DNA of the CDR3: TGTGCCAGCAGCTTAGAGGGCGGGGGCTACAATGAGCAGTTCTTC. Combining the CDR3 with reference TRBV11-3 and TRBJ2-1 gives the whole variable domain EAGVVQSPRYKIIEKKQPVAFWCNPISGHNTLYWYLQNLGQGPELLIRYENEEAVDDSQLPKDRFSAERLKGVDSTLKIQPAELGDSAVYLCASSLEGGGYNEQFFGPGTRLTVL.

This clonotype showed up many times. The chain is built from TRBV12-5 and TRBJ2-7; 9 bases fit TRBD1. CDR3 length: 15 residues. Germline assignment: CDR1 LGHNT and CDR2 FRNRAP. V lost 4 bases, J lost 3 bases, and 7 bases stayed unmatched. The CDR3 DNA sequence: TGTGCTAGTGGTTCCACGGACAGGGGAATCTACGAGCAGTACTTC. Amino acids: CASGSTDRGIYEQYF.

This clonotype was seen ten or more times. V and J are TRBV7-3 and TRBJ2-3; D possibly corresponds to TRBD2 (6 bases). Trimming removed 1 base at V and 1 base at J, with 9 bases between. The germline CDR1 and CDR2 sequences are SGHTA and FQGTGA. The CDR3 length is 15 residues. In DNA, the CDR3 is TGTGCCAGCAGCTTAAGGGCTAGCGGCACAGATACGCAGTATTTT. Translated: CASSLRASGTDTQYF.

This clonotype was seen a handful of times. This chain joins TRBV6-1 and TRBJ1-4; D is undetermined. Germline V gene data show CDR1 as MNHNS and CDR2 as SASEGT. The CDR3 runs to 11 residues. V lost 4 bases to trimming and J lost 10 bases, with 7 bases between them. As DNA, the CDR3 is TGTGCCAGCAGTGCACGAGTAAAACTGTTTTTT. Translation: CASSARVKLFF.

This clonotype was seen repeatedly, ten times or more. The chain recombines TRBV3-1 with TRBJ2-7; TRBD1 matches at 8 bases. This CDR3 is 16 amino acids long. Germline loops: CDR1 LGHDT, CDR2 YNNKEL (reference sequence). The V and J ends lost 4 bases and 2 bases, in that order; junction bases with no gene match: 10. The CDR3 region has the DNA TGTGCCAGCAGCCCTAGATTGCAGGGGGCTGCCTACGAGCAGTACTTC. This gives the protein CASSPRLQGAAYEQYF.

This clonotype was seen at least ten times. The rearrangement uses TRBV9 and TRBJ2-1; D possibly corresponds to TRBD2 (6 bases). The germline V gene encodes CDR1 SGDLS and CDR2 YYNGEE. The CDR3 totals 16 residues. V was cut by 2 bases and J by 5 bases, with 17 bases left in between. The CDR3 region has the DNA TGTGCCAGCAGCGTGATCGGGAGAGGGGATCACAATGAGCAGTTCTTC. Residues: CASSVIGRGDHNEQFF.

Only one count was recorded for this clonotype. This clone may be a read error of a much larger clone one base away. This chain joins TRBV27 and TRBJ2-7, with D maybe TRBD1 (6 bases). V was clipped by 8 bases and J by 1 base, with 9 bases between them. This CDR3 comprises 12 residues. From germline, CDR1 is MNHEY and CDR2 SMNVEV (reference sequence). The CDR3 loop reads CASWTDSYEQYF. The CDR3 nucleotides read TGTGCCAGCTGGACAGATTCCTACGAGCAGTACTTC.

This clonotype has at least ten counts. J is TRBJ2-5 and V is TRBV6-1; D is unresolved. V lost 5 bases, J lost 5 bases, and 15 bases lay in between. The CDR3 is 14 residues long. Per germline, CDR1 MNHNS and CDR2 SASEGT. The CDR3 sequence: CASSTDGELETQYF. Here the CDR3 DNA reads TGTGCCAGCAGTACTGACGGCGAGCTGGAGACCCAGTACTTC.

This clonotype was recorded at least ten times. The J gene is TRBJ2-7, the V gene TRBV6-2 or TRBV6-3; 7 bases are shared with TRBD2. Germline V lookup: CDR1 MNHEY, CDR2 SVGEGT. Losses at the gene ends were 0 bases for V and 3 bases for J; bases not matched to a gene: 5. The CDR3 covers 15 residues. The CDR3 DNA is TGTGCCAGCAGTTACTCTTCTAGCGGCAACTACGAGCAGTACTTC. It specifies CASSYSSSGNYEQYF.

CDR3 DNA sequence: TGTGCCAGCAGCTTGGGGGCGGGAGGGCCGGGAGAGACCCAGTACTTC. Its translation is CASSLGAGGPGETQYF. This sequence joins TRBV11-2 and TRBJ2-5; 9 bases match TRBD2. This CDR3 comprises 16 residues. V lost 3 bases and J lost 4; bases outside the gene matches: 9. Per germline, CDR1 SGHAT and CDR2 FQNNGV.

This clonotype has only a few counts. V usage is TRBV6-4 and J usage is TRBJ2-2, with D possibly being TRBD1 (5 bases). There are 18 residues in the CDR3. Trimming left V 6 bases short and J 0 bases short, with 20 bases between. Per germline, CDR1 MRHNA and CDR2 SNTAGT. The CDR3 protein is CASRGGYRRTPNTGELFF. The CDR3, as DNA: TGTGCCAGCAGGGGTGGTTACAGAAGGACACCGAACACCGGGGAGCTGTTTTTT.